The 4 T cell receptor beta chains in this list originate from one sample, sequenced in a study of cytomegalovirus exposure and HLA in healthy donors. TCRdb's table, derived via immunoSEQ multiplex PCR, lists solely in-frame clones and lacks some. Among some 98,000 clones listed, about 90% were seen once. The sample was PBMCs. These receptors came from a man between 18 and 35 years old in good health and CMV-seropositive.

The J gene is TRBJ2-2, the V gene TRBV7-3; 11 positions match TRBD2. CDR1 and CDR2 from the germline V gene are SGHTA and FQGTGA. The CDR3 contains 19 residues. V lost 1 base, J lost 4 bases, and 11 bases stayed unmatched. As DNA, the CDR3 is TGTGCCAGCAGCTTAAACATAGCGGGGGGGCCCCATGGCACCGGGGAGCTGTTTTTT. Translated: CASSLNIAGGPHGTGELFF.

Remarks on this clone: This sample also contains other DNA sequences that code for the same CDR3. The V and J genes are TRBV7-9 and TRBJ2-7; D uncertain. The V gene lost 1 base and the J gene lost 6 bases, with 10 bases spanning the gap. The germline gives CDR1 SEHNR, CDR2 FQNEAQ (reference sequence). The CDR3 runs 13 residues. In nucleotides, the CDR3 is TGTGCCAGCAGCTTAGGCACCACGGGCGAGCAGTACTTC. Translation: CASSLGTTGEQYF.

The sample holds many counts of this clone. J is TRBJ2-6 and V is TRBV19; D possibly corresponds to TRBD1 (6 bases). This CDR3 has 16 residues. CDR1 is LNHDA, CDR2 SQIVND, per germline (reference sequence). The V gene lost 5 bases and the J gene lost 0 bases, with 11 bases spanning the gap. The CDR3 coding sequence is TGTGCCAGTAGTGCAGGGGACCCCTCTGGGGCCAACGTCCTGACTTTC. This encodes CASSAGDPSGANVLTF.

This chain links TRBV28 with TRBJ2-7, with 13 bases matching TRBD2. J lost 5 bases, V lost 6 bases, and 7 bases had no gene match. The V gene's germline CDR1 is MDHEN and CDR2 SYDVKM. The CDR3 loop spans 15 amino acids. The CDR3 here is CASRPGTSGINEQYF. The CDR3 DNA reads TGTGCCAGCAGACCCGGGACTAGCGGGATAAACGAGCAGTACTTC.